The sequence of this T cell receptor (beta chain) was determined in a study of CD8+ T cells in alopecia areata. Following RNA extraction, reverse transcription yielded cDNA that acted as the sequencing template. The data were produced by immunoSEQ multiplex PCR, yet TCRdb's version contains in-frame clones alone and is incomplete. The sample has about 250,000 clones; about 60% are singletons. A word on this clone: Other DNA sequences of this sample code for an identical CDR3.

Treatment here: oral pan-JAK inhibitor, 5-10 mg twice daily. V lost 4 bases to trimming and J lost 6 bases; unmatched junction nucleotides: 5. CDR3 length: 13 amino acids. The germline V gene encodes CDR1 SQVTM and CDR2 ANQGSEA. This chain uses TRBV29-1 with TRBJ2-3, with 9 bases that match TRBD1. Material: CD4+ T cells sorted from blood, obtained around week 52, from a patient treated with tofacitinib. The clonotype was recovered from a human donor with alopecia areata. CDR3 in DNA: TGCAGCGTTGGTACAGGGGGCCCCGATACGCAGTATTTT. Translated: CSVGTGGPDTQYF.